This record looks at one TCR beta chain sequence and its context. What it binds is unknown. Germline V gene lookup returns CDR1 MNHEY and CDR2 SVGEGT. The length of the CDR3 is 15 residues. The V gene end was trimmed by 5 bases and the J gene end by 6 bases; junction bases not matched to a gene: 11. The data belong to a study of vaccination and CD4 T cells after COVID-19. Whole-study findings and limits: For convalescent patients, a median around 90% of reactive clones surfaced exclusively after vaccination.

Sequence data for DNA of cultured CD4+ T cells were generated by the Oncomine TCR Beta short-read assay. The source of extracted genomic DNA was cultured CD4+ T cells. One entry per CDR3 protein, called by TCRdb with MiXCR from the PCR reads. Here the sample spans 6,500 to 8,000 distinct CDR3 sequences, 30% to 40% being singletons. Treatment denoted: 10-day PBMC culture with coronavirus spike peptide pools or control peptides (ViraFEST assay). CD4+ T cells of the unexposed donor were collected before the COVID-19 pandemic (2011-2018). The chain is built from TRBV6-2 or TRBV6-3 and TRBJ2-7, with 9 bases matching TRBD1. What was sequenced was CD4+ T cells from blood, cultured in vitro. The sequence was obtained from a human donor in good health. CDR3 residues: CASSPAGTGKGEQYF. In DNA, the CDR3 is TGTGCCAGCAGTCCGGCCGGGACAGGGAAGGGCGAGCAGTACTTC.